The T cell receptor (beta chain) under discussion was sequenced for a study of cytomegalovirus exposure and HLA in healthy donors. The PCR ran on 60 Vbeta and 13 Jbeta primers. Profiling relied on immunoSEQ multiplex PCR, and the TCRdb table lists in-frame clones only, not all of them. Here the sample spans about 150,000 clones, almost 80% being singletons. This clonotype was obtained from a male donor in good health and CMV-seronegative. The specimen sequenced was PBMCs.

In nucleotides, the CDR3 is TGTGCCAGCAGCGCAATCGGGACAGGCCACTACGAGCAGTACTTC. Its protein product is CASSAIGTGHYEQYF. The chain carries TRBV6-1 and TRBJ2-7, with 8 bases that match TRBD1. Germline CDR1 and CDR2: MNHNS and SASEGT. This CDR3 has 15 amino acids. Germline trimming cut 6 bases from V and 3 bases from J; bases unmatched to any gene: 10.